The clone carrying this T cell receptor beta chain was counted at least ten times. Among the patients, aged 18 to 65, hyperthyroidism was newly diagnosed and had lasted under 2 months. Amplification of TCR beta CDR3 regions used RNA as the template. The HTBI primer set was used in a first-round RT-PCR of the TCR CDR3. TCRdb fed the multiplex PCR reads into MiXCR, producing one record per CDR3 protein. In the table there are around 200,000 distinct CDR3 sequences, about 18% of which are singletons. This sample is part of a study of T cells in Graves' hyperthyroidism and ophthalmopathy. V gave up 0 bases and J gave up 10 bases; unmatched junction bases: 11. The CDR3 has 16 amino acids. Germline CDR1 is DFQATT and CDR2 is SNEGSKA (reference sequence).

The origin of this receptor is a man aged 40-49 years with Graves' hyperthyroidism. The chain couples TRBV20-1 to TRBJ1-6; 8 nucleotides line up with TRBD1. The specimen was blood. The CDR3 nucleotides are TGCAGTGCTAGAGACTCCCGGACAGGGATGGGATCACCCCTCCACTTT. Amino acid sequence: CSARDSRTGMGSPLHF.